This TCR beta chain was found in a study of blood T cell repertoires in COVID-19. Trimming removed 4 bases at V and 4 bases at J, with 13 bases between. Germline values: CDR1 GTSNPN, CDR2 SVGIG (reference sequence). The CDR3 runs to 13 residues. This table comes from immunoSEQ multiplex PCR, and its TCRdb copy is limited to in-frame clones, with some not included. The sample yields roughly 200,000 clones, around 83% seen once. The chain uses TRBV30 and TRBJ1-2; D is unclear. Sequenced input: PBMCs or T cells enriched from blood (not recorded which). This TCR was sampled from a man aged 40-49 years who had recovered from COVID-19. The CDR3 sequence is CAWKLRGGYGYTF. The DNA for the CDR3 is TGTGCCTGGAAGCTGCGGGGTGGCTATGGCTACACCTTC.